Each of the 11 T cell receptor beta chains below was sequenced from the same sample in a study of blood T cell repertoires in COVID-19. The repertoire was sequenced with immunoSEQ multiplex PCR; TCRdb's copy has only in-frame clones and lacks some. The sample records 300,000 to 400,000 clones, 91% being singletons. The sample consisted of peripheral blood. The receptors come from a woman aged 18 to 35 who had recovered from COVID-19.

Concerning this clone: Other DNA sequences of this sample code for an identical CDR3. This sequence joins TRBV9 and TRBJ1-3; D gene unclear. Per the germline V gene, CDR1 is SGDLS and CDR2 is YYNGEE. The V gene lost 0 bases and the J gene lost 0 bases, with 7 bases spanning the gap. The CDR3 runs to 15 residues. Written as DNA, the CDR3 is TGTGCCAGCAGCGTAGGGGCAGGCTCTGGAAACACCATATATTTT. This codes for CASSVGAGSGNTIYF.

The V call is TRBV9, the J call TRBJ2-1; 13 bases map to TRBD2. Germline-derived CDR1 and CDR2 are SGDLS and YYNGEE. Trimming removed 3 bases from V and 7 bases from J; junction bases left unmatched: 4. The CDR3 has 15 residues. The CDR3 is CASSELAGGRNEQFF. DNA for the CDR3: TGTGCCAGCAGCGAACTAGCGGGAGGGAGAAATGAGCAGTTCTTC. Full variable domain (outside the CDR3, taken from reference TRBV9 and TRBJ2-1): DSGVTQTPKHLITATGQRVTLRCSPRSGDLSVYWYQQSLDQGLQFLIQYYNGEERAKGNILERFSAQQFPDLHSELNLSSLELGDSALYFCASSELAGGRNEQFFGPGTRLTVL.

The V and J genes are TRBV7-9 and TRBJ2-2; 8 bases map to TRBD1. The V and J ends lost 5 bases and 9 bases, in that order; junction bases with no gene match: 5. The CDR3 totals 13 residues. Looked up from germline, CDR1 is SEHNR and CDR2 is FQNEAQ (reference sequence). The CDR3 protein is CASSRQGPRELFF. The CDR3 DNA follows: TGTGCCAGCAGCCGACAGGGGCCCAGGGAGCTGTTTTTT.

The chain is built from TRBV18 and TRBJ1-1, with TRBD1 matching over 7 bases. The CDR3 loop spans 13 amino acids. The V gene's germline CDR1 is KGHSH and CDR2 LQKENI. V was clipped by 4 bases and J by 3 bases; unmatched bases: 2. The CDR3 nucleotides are TGTGCCAGCTCACTCGACAGGGACACTGAAGCTTTCTTT. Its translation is CASSLDRDTEAFF.

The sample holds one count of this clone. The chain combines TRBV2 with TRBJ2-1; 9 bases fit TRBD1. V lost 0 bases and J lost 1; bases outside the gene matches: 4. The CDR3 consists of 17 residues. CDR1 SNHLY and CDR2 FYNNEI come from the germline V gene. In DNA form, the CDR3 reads TGTGCCAGCAGTGAAGCTTTAGGGACAGGGTCCTACAATGAGCAGTTCTTC. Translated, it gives CASSEALGTGSYNEQFF. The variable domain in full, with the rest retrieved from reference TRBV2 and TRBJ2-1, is EPEVTQTPSHQVTQMGQEVILRCVPISNHLYFYWYRQILGQKVEFLVSFYNNEISEKSEIFDDQFSVERPDGSNFTLKIRSTKLEDSAMYFCASSEALGTGSYNEQFFGPGTRLTVL.

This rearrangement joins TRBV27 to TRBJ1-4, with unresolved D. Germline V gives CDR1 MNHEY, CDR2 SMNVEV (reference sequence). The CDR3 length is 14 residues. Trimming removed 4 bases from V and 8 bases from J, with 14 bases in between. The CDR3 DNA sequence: TGTGCCAGCAGTTCCGGGGTTGAAGTCGAAAAACTGTTTTTT. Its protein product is CASSSGVEVEKLFF. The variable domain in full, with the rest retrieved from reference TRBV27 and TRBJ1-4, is EAQVTQNPRYLITVTGKKLTVTCSQNMNHEYMSWYRQDPGLGLRQIYYSMNVEVTDKGDVPEGYKVSRKEKRNFPLILESPSPNQTSLYFCASSSGVEVEKLFFGSGTQLSVL.

The CDR3 protein is CSVVPGQINYGYTF. The CDR3 DNA is TGCAGCGTTGTACCGGGACAGATTAACTATGGCTACACCTTC. The chain links TRBV29-1 to TRBJ1-2; 7 bases align to TRBD1. In germline, CDR1 is SQVTM, CDR2 ANQGSEA. The CDR3 is 14 amino acids. The V and J ends lost 4 bases and 1 base, in that order; junction bases with no gene match: 6.

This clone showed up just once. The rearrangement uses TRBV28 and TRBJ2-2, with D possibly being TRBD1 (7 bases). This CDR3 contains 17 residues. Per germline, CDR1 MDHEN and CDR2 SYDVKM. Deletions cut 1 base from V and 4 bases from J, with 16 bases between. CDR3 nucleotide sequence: TGTGCCAGCAGTTTATTTCTGAGACAGGGAGGCACCGGGGAGCTGTTTTTT. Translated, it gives CASSLFLRQGGTGELFF.

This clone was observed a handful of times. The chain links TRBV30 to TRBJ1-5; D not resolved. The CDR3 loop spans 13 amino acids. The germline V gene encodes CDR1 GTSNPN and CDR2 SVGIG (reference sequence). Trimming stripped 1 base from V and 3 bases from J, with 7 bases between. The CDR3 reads CAWSAQDNQPQHF. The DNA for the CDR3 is TGTGCCTGGAGTGCGCAGGACAATCAGCCCCAGCATTTT.

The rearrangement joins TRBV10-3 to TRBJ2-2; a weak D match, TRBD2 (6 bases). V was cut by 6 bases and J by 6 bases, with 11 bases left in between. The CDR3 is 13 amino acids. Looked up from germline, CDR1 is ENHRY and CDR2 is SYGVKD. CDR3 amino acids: CAISGGKSGELFF. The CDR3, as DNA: TGTGCCATCAGCGGAGGGAAATCCGGGGAGCTGTTTTTT.

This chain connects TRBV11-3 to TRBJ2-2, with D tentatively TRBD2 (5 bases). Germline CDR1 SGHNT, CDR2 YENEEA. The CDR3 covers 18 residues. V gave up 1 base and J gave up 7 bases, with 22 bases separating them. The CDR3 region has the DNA TGTGCCAGCAGCTTAGGACCCACGGGATTCTCTGGCCACGGGGAGCTGTTTTTT. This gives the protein CASSLGPTGFSGHGELFF.